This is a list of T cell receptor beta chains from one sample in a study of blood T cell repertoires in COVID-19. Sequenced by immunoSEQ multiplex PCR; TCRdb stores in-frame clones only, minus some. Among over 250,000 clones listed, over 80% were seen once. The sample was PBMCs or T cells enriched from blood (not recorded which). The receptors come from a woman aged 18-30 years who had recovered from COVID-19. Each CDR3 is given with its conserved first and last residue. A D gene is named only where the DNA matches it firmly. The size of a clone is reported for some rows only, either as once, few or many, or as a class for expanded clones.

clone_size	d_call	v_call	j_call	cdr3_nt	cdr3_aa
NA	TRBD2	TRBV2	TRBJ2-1	TGTGCCAGCAGCGAAACTAGCGGGGCTTACAATGAGCAGTTCTTC	CASSETSGAYNEQFF
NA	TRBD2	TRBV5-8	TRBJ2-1	TGTGCCAGCAGCTGGGGGGGGCTAGCGGGAGTAGGTGAGCAGTTCTTC	CASSWGGLAGVGEQFF
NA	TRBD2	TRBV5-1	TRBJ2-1	TGCGCCAGCAGCTTGGTCACTAGCGGGAGTAATGAGCAGTTCTTC	CASSLVTSGSNEQFF
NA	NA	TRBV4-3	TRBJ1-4	TGCGCCAGCAGCCAAGAATGGAGGGGTGAGGTTGCAACTAATGAAAAACTGTTTTTT	CASSQEWRGEVATNEKLFF
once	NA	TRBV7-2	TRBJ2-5	TGTGCCAGCAGCTTAGCGGCAGGGTGGGGCCAAGAGACCCAGTACTTC	CASSLAAGWGQETQYF
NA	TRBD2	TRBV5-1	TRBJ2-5	TGCGCCAGCAGCTCCGCGGGGGGTAATCAGGAGACCCAGTACTTC	CASSSAGGNQETQYF
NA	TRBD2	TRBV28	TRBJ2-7	TGTGCCAGCAGTTTATTCCCGCGGCGGGGGGCCCACTCCTACGAGCAGTACTTC	CASSLFPRRGAHSYEQYF
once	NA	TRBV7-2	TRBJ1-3	TGTGCCAGCAGCTTAGGCTGGAGTGGAAACACCATATATTTT	CASSLGWSGNTIYF
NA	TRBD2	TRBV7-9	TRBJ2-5	TGTGCCAGCAGCCACAGGGCGGGGGGATTAGAGACCCAGTACTTC	CASSHRAGGLETQYF
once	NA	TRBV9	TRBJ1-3	TGTGCCAGCAGCGTAGAGTTAGGGGGAAGTGGAAACACCATATATTTT	CASSVELGGSGNTIYF
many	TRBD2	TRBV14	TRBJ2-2	TGTGCCAGCAGCCCCCGACTAGCGGGAGCTTCCGGGGAGCTGTTTTTT	CASSPRLAGASGELFF
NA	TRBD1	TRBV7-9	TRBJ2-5	TGTGCCAGCAGCTTCCCTCGGACAGGGCAAGAGACCCAGTACTTC	CASSFPRTGQETQYF
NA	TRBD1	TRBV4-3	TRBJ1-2	TGCGCCAGCAGCCCGGACAGGGGTAGACAGTATGGCTACACCTTC	CASSPDRGRQYGYTF
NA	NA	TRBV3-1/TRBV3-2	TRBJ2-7	TGTGCCAGCAGCCAAGATCAACGCCTAAACTCCTACGAGCAGTACTTC	CASSQDQRLNSYEQYF
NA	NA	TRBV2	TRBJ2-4	TGTGCCAGCAGGGAACAAGGACTAGCCAAAAACATTCAGTACTTC	CASREQGLAKNIQYF
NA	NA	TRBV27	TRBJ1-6	TGTGCCAGCAGTTTTGTCGGTAGCAATTCACCCCTCCACTTT	CASSFVGSNSPLHF
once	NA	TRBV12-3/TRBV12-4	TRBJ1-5	TGTGCCAGCAGCCTCAGGGACTCCCGGCCCCAGCATTTT	CASSLRDSRPQHF
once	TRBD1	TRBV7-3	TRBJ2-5	TGTGCCAGCAGCCCGGGACAGGGGATGGAGACCCAGTACTTC	CASSPGQGMETQYF
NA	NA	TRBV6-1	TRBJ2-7	TGTGCCAGCAGTGAAGTACAAGCCTACGAGCAGTACTTC	CASSEVQAYEQYF
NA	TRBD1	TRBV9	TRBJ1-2	TGTGCCAGCAGCGTAGCCTCTGGGACAGGGGGGTATGGCTACACCTTC	CASSVASGTGGYGYTF
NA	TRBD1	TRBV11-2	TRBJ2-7	TGTGCCAGCAGCTACCGGGACAGGGGGCGGGAGCAGTACTTC	CASSYRDRGREQYF
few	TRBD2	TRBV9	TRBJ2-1	TGTGCCAGCAGCGTGGGTAGCGGGAGCTCCTACAATGAGCAGTTCTTC	CASSVGSGSSYNEQFF
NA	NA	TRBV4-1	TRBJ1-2	TGCGCCAGCAGCCAACCCGCCCAGGTGCTCTATGGCTACACCTTC	CASSQPAQVLYGYTF
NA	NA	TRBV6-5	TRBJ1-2	TGTGCCAGCAGTTACTCGAAACGAGGGGGAGAAGGTGGCTACACCTTC	CASSYSKRGGEGGYTF
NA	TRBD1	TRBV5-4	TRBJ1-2	TGTGCCAGCAGCCCCCCGACAGGGAATATAGTAGGCTACACCTTC	CASSPPTGNIVGYTF
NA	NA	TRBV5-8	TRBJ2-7	TGTGCCAGCAACTTGCCGGGTTACGAGCAGTACTTC	CASNLPGYEQYF
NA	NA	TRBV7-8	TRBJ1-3	TGTGCCAGCAGCTTAGATCGCTCTGGAAACACCATATATTTT	CASSLDRSGNTIYF
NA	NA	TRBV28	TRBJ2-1	TGTGCCAGCAGTTCGACATACAATGAGCAGTTCTTC	CASSSTYNEQFF
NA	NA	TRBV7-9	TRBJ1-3	TGTGCCACCCCCGGGACTCAAGGACTAAGCTCTGGAAACACCATATATTTT	CATPGTQGLSSGNTIYF
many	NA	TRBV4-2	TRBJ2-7	TGTGCCAGCAGCCAAGACAGAATCGCCTACGAGCAGTACTTC	CASSQDRIAYEQYF
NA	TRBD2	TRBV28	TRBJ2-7	TGTGCCAGCAGTTTTGGGCAGGGAGGGCTCGAGCAGTACTTC	CASSFGQGGLEQYF
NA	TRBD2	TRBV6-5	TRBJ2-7	TGTGCCAGCAGTTACCCTGGGTCTAGCGGTACCTACGAGCAGTACTTC	CASSYPGSSGTYEQYF
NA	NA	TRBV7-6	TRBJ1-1	TGTGCCAGCAGCTTGTTTTATAGTCAGGTACCGAACACTGAAGCTTTCTTT	CASSLFYSQVPNTEAFF
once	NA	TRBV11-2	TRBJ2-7	TGTGCCAGCAGCTTAGTGCGGAGCTACGAGCAGTACTTC	CASSLVRSYEQYF
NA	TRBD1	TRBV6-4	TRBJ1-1	TGTGCCAGCAGTGATGGACAGGTTCCTCCTGAAGCTTTCTTT	CASSDGQVPPEAFF
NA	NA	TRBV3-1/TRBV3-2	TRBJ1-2	TGTGCCAGCAGCCAACTAGGGGTCTATGGCTACACCTTC	CASSQLGVYGYTF
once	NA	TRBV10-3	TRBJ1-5	TGTGCCATCAGTGCGGGACAAGAGAATCAGCCCCAGCATTTT	CAISAGQENQPQHF
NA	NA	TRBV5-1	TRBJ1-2	TGCGCCAGCAGCTTTACGAGTAGGGGGTACAACTATGGCTACACCTTC	CASSFTSRGYNYGYTF
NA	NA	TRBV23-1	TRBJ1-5	TGCGCCAGCAGTCAGATTGCGGGGAGCCAGCCCCAGCATTTT	CASSQIAGSQPQHF
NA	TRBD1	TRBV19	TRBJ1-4	TGTGCCAGCAATACCGGGACAGGGGTCGAAAAACTGTTTTTT	CASNTGTGVEKLFF
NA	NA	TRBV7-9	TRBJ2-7	TGTGCCAGCAGCTTACCTCAAGGGGTCGAGCAGTACTTC	CASSLPQGVEQYF
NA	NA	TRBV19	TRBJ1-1	TGTGCCACCACCACCCCAGGGACTGAAGCTTTCTTT	CATTTPGTEAFF
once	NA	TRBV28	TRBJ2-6	TGTGCCAGCAGTTCCCTCTTCTTACTCGGAGTTAGCGAGGCTGGGGCCAACGTCCTGACTTTC	CASSSLFLLGVSEAGANVLTF
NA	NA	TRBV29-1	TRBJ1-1	TGCAGCGCCAACCACAGGGAAAGGACTGAAGCTTTCTTT	CSANHRERTEAFF
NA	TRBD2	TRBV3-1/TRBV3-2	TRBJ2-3	TGTGCCAGCAGCCAAAAGGGACTAATCTTCGCAGATACGCAGTATTTT	CASSQKGLIFADTQYF
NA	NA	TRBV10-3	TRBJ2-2	TGTGCCATCGCCCCCAAAACACATACCGGGGAGCTGTTTTTT	CAIAPKTHTGELFF
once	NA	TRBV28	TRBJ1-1	TGTGCCACCCAGGGGAACACTGAAGCTTTCTTT	CATQGNTEAFF
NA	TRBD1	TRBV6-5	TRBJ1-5	TGTGCCAGTTCCGAGACAGGGGATAATCAGCCCCAGCATTTT	CASSETGDNQPQHF
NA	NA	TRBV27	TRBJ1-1	TGTGCCAGCAGCCAGGACAGTTACACTGAAGCTTTCTTT	CASSQDSYTEAFF
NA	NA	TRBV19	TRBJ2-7	TGTGCCAGTAGTGGTACAAGATACGAGCAGTACTTC	CASSGTRYEQYF
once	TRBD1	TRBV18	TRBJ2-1	TGTGCCAGCTCACCCTTAACAGGGGTGGCCTACAATGAGCAGTTCTTC	CASSPLTGVAYNEQFF
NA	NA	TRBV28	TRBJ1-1	TGTGCCAGCAGTTTGATCGGTTTCATGAACACTGAAGCTTTCTTT	CASSLIGFMNTEAFF